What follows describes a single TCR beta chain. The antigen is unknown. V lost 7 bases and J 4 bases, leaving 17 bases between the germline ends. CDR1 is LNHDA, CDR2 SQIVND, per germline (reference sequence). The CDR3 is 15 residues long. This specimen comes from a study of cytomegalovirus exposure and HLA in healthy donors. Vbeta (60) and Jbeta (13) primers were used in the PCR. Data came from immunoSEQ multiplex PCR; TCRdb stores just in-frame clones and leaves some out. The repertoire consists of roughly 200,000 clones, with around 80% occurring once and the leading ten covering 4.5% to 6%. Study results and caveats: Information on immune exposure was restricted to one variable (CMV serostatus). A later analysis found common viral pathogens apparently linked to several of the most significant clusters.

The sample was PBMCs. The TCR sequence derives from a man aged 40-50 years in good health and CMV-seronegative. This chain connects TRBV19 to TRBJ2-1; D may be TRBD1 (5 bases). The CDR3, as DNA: TGTGCCAGTAATGTGGACACCGCACCGTACAATGAGCAGTTCTTC. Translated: CASNVDTAPYNEQFF.